This is a list of T cell receptor beta chains from one sample in a study of blood T cell repertoires in COVID-19. Measured with immunoSEQ multiplex PCR; TCRdb has only the in-frame clones, and not every one. The table shows 150,000 to 200,000 clones, with roughly 86% occurring only once. The specimen sequenced was peripheral blood. These TCRs come from a woman in her 30s with active or convalescent COVID-19. CDR3s include the opening cysteine and the closing phenylalanine or tryptophan. D genes are given only for firm matches. Clone size appears in some rows only: once, few, many, or a class for an expanded clone.

J: TRBJ1-1
V: TRBV15
D: NA
size: many
DNA: TGTGCCACCAGCAGAGATAATTCTCGGTTCTTCTTT
CDR3: CATSRDNSRFFF

J: TRBJ2-7
V: TRBV2
D: NA
size: NA
DNA: TGTGCCAGCTCGCAGGGGTGGTATTCCTACGAGCAGTACTTC
CDR3: CASSQGWYSYEQYF

J: TRBJ2-7
V: TRBV12-3/TRBV12-4
D: NA
size: NA
DNA: TGTGCCAGCAGCCCCGGAGCTTCGGAGCAGTACTTC
CDR3: CASSPGASEQYF

J: TRBJ2-7
V: TRBV6-5
D: NA
size: NA
DNA: TGTGCCAGCAGAAGACAGAACTATCACGAGCAGTACTTC
CDR3: CASRRQNYHEQYF

J: TRBJ2-2
V: TRBV10-2
D: TRBD2
size: NA
DNA: TGCGCCAGCACCCCGGGAGGCGGGGAGCTGTTTTTT
CDR3: CASTPGGGELFF

J: TRBJ2-3
V: TRBV6-5
D: TRBD1
size: NA
DNA: TGTGCCAGCAGACCGGGACAGGGAGTCACAGATACGCAGTATTTT
CDR3: CASRPGQGVTDTQYF

J: TRBJ2-7
V: TRBV4-1
D: TRBD1
size: NA
DNA: TGCGCCAGCAGCCAGAATCCGGGACAGACCTACGAGCAGTACTTC
CDR3: CASSQNPGQTYEQYF

J: TRBJ2-1
V: TRBV24-1
D: TRBD2
size: NA
DNA: TGTGCCACAGGACTAGCGGGAGGGTGGAATGAGCAGTTCTTC
CDR3: CATGLAGGWNEQFF

J: TRBJ2-7
V: TRBV5-4
D: TRBD2
size: once
DNA: TGTGCCAGCAGTTTAACTAGCGCCCTCTCCTACGAGCAGTACTTC
CDR3: CASSLTSALSYEQYF

J: TRBJ1-6
V: TRBV6-6
D: NA
size: NA
DNA: TGTGCCAGCATACAAGACATGAGCTCCTATAATTCACCCCTCCACTTT
CDR3: CASIQDMSSYNSPLHF

J: TRBJ2-3
V: TRBV2
D: NA
size: NA
DNA: TGTGCCAGCAGTGATCGGTGGACGGGGAAGCCAGATACGCAGTATTTT
CDR3: CASSDRWTGKPDTQYF

J: TRBJ2-6
V: TRBV19
D: NA
size: few
DNA: TGTGCCAGTAGCCCCGGGGGTTCCAGCTCTGGGGCCAACGTCCTGACTTTC
CDR3: CASSPGGSSSGANVLTF

J: TRBJ1-2
V: TRBV29-1
D: TRBD1
size: NA
DNA: TGCAGCGCGAGACAGGGGAACGACTATGGCTACACCTTC
CDR3: CSARQGNDYGYTF